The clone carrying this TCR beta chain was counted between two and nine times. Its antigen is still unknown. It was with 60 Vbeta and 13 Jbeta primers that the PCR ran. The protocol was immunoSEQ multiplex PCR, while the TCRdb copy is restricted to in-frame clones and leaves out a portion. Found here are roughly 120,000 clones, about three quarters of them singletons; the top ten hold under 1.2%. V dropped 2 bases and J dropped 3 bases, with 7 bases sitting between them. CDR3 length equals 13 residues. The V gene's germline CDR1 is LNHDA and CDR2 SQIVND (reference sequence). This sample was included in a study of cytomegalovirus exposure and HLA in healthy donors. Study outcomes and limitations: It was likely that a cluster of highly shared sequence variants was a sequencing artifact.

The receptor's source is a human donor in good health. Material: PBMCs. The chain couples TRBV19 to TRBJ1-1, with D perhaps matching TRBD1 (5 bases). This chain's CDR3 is CASSITRDTEAFF. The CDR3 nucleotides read TGTGCCAGTAGTATAACCAGGGACACTGAAGCTTTCTTT.